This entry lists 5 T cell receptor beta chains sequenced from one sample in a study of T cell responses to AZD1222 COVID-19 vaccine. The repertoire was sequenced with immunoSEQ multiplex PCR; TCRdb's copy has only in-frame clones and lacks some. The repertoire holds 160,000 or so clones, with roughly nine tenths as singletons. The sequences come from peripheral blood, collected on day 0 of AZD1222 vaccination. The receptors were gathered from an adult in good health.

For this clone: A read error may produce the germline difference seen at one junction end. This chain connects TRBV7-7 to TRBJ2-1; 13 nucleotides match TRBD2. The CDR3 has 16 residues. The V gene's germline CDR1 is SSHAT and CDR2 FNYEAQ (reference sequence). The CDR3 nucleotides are TGTGCTAGCAGCTTCGGACTAGCGGGAGCAGGCAATGAGCAGTTCTTC. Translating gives CASSFGLAGAGNEQFF.

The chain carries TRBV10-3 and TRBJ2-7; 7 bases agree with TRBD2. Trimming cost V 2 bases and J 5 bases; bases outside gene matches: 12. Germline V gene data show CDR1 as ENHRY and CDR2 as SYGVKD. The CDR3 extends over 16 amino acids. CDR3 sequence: CAISEGPSGGANEQYF. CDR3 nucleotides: TGTGCCATCAGTGAGGGGCCTAGCGGAGGGGCGAACGAGCAGTACTTC.

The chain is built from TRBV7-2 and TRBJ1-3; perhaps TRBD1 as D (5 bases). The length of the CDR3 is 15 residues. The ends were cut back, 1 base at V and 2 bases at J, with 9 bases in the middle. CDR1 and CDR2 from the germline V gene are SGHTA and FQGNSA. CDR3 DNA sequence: TGTGCCAGCAGCTTAGTGCTAGGGGCTGGAAACACCATATATTTT. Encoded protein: CASSLVLGAGNTIYF. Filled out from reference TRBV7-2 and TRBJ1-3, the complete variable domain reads GAGVSQSPSNKVTEKGKDVELRCDPISGHTALYWYRQSLGQGLEFLIYFQGNSAPDKSGLPSDRFSAERTGGSVSTLTIQRTQQEDSAVYLCASSLVLGAGNTIYFGEGSWLTVV.

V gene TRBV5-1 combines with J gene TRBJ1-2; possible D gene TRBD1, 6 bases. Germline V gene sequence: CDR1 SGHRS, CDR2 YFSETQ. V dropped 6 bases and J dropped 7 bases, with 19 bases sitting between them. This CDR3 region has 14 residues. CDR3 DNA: TGCGCCAGCACCCAAGGGGCAGGGGAGGTTGGCTACACCTTC. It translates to CASTQGAGEVGYTF. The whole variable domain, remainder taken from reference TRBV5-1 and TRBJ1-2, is KAGVTQTPRYLIKTRGQQVTLSCSPISGHRSVSWYQQTPGQGLQFLFEYFSETQRNKGNFPGRFSGRQFSNSRSEMNVSTLELGDSALYLCASTQGAGEVGYTFGSGTRLTVV.

The CDR3 spells CASSSATTAEAYEQYV. For the CDR3, the DNA is TGTGCCAGCAGTTCCGCAACTACTGCTGAGGCTTACGAGCAGTACGTC. V gene TRBV28 combines with J gene TRBJ2-7, with D unresolved. V dropped 4 bases and J dropped 4 bases, with 20 bases sitting between them. This CDR3 has 16 amino acids. CDR1 and CDR2 from the germline V gene are MDHEN and SYDVKM.